What follows describes a single TCR beta chain. These data belong to a study of T-cell memory formation after mild COVID-19. Study at large: TCR clusters were mostly confined to one donor each.

TCR alpha and TCR beta cDNA libraries carrying sample barcodes and UMIs were produced by 5'RACE using constant-segment primers. TCRdb analysed the 5' RACE reads with MiXCR anew, one entry per CDR3 protein. The sample includes approximately 450,000 distinct CDR3 sequences, about 20% of them seen just once. With 1 base removed from V and 1 base from J, the gap between germline ends came to 11 bases. The CDR3 consists of 15 residues. Germline V lookup: CDR1 SGHRS, CDR2 YFSETQ. The V call is TRBV5-1, the J call TRBJ1-1, with TRBD1 as a possible D gene (5 bases). The TCR comes from an adult woman who had mild COVID-19 (a few samples of this study predate the infection). Cell type and time point are not known. The sequenced sample consisted of PBMCs or a T cell subset sorted from them (not recorded which). The CDR3 loop is CASSLFFRGNTEAFF. The CDR3 DNA is TGCGCCAGCAGCTTGTTTTTTAGGGGGAACACTGAAGCTTTCTTT.